A selection of T cell receptor beta chains follows, all from one sample in a study of lymphopenia after photon versus proton radiotherapy. Using immunoSEQ multiplex PCR, the repertoire was profiled, and TCRdb retains in-frame clones only, with some absent. The sample consists of 25,000 to 35,000 clones, roughly 89% of them appearing once. Sequenced material: peripheral blood, taken from a patient treated with proton-based radiotherapy. The source of these receptors is a woman between 55 and 75 years old with cholangiocarcinoma. Some clones in this sample may be carry-over from other donors' samples. Both conserved end residues are part of each CDR3. A D gene is named only where the DNA matches it firmly. Size tells how often a clone was seen (once, few, many) or the class of an expanded clone, and some rows leave it out.

D	V	J	size	CDR3	DNA
TRBD2	TRBV7-2	TRBJ2-7	NA	CASNIAGGDAEQYF	TGTGCCAGCAACATAGCGGGAGGGGACGCGGAGCAGTACTTC
NA	TRBV6-1	TRBJ2-7	few	CASSAPRPEQYF	TGTGCCAGCAGTGCACCCAGGCCCGAGCAGTACTTC
NA	TRBV6-5	TRBJ1-3	NA	CASGSSGNTIYF	TGTGCCAGCGGCAGCTCTGGAAACACCATATATTTT
NA	TRBV11-2	TRBJ1-2	few	CASSLGGGYTF	TGTGCCAGCAGCTTAGGAGGTGGCTACACCTTC
NA	TRBV19	TRBJ2-7	NA	CASSMGVLANEQYF	TGTGCCAGTAGTATGGGGGTACTAGCTAACGAGCAGTACTTC
TRBD2	TRBV2	TRBJ2-3	few	CASSVGLDTDTQYF	TGTGCCAGCAGTGTGGGACTAGACACAGATACGCAGTATTTT
NA	TRBV18	TRBJ2-7	NA	CASSPWGGESYEQYF	TGTGCCAGCTCACCCTGGGGGGGCGAATCCTACGAGCAGTACTTC
TRBD1	TRBV6-5	TRBJ2-7	NA	CASSYSGTGGYEQYF	TGTGCCAGCAGTTACTCGGGGACAGGGGGCTACGAGCAGTACTTC
NA	TRBV6-5	TRBJ1-5	NA	CASSGGLSNQPQHF	TGTGCCAGTTCCGGGGGGTTGAGCAATCAGCCCCAGCATTTT
NA	TRBV10-2	TRBJ2-3	NA	CASSDGSPDTQYF	TGCGCCAGCAGTGATGGATCGCCGGATACGCAGTATTTT
TRBD1	TRBV27	TRBJ2-3	NA	CASSRDSFGPDTQYF	TGTGCCAGCAGCAGGGACAGTTTCGGTCCAGATACGCAGTATTTT
NA	TRBV7-2	TRBJ2-7	NA	CASSLSGSSYEQYF	TGTGCCAGCAGCTTGTCGGGGAGCTCCTACGAGCAGTACTTC
NA	TRBV5-1	TRBJ2-7	NA	CASSSDSGSYEQYF	TGCGCCAGCAGCTCGGACTCTGGATCCTACGAGCAGTACTTC
TRBD1	TRBV5-1	TRBJ1-1	NA	CASSWGDRENTEAFF	TGCGCCAGCAGCTGGGGGGACAGGGAGAACACTGAAGCTTTCTTT
NA	TRBV7-6	TRBJ1-5	NA	CASSRHKGYPGQPQHF	TGTGCCAGCAGCCGTCATAAAGGCTACCCAGGTCAGCCCCAGCATTTT
TRBD1	TRBV29-1	TRBJ2-6	NA	CSVEDPDRGNVLTF	TGCAGCGTTGAAGACCCGGACAGGGGTAACGTCCTGACTTTC
NA	TRBV7-9	TRBJ1-1	NA	CASSLFEGVGTEAFF	TGTGCCAGCAGCTTATTCGAGGGTGTTGGGACTGAAGCTTTCTTT
NA	TRBV7-7	TRBJ2-2	NA	CASSSGQGGTGELFF	TGTGCCAGCAGCTCCGGACAAGGTGGCACCGGGGAGCTGTTTTTT
NA	TRBV27	TRBJ2-7	once	CASSLQTPAVGNYEQYF	TGTGCCAGCAGTTTACAGACGCCGGCCGTAGGGAACTACGAGCAGTACTTC
NA	TRBV6-5	TRBJ2-7	NA	CASSYPPGLSYEQYF	TGTGCCAGCAGTTACCCCCCCGGGCTGTCCTACGAGCAGTACTTC
NA	TRBV27	TRBJ2-1	once	CATMALGSGYNEQFF	TGTGCCACAATGGCCCTGGGGTCGGGGTACAATGAGCAGTTCTTC
TRBD2	TRBV20-1	TRBJ2-5	NA	CARGRAETQYF	TGCGCTCGCGGGAGGGCAGAGACCCAGTACTTC
NA	TRBV11-1	TRBJ2-1	NA	CASSLGTESRYNEQFF	TGTGCCAGCAGCTTAGGGACGGAGAGCCGTTACAATGAGCAGTTCTTC
NA	TRBV11-2	TRBJ2-1	once	CASSLVLDRDNEQFF	TGTGCCAGCAGCTTAGTCTTAGACAGAGACAATGAGCAGTTCTTC
NA	TRBV5-1	TRBJ1-2	NA	CASSSGGRNYGYTF	TGCGCCAGCAGCTCGGGTGGCAGAAACTATGGCTACACCTTC
NA	TRBV7-8	TRBJ2-1	NA	CASSSGGISYNEQFF	TGTGCCAGCAGCTCAGGCGGGATCTCCTACAATGAGCAGTTCTTC
TRBD2	TRBV9	TRBJ2-7	NA	CASSALGTTEQYF	TGTGCCAGCAGCGCCCTCGGGACTACCGAGCAGTACTTC
TRBD2	TRBV5-1	TRBJ2-1	once	CASSAGTTDEQFF	TGCGCCAGCAGCGCCGGGACTACCGATGAGCAGTTCTTC
TRBD1	TRBV5-4	TRBJ2-7	NA	CASSSDRGQYEQYF	TGTGCCAGCAGCTCGGACAGGGGGCAATACGAGCAGTACTTC
TRBD1	TRBV7-9	TRBJ2-7	NA	CASSPGVYGQGTEQYF	TGTGCCAGCAGCCCCGGTGTGTACGGACAGGGCACCGAGCAGTACTTC
TRBD1	TRBV5-1	TRBJ1-2	NA	CASSFQGDYGYTF	TGCGCCAGCAGCTTCCAGGGGGACTATGGCTACACCTTC
NA	TRBV11-2	TRBJ2-5	NA	CASTQNPGKETQYF	TGTGCCAGCACCCAAAACCCGGGGAAAGAGACCCAGTACTTC
NA	TRBV2	TRBJ2-7	NA	CASSDRTYEQYF	TGTGCCAGCAGTGACAGGACCTACGAGCAGTACTTC
NA	TRBV19	TRBJ1-1	NA	CASSWGTNTEAFF	TGTGCCAGTAGTTGGGGAACGAACACTGAAGCTTTCTTT
NA	TRBV5-1	TRBJ2-3	NA	CASSPDSPTDTQYF	TGCGCCAGCAGCCCAGACTCTCCCACAGATACGCAGTATTTT
NA	TRBV6-5	TRBJ1-6	NA	CASSYSTFRYNSPLHF	TGTGCCAGCAGTTACTCGACGTTTAGGTATAATTCACCCCTCCACTTT
NA	TRBV7-2	TRBJ2-5	NA	CASSLGGSQETQYF	TGTGCCAGCAGCTTAGGGGGGTCCCAAGAGACCCAGTACTTC
NA	TRBV5-1	TRBJ1-1	NA	CASSLVPEVNTEAFF	TGCGCCAGCAGCTTGGTGCCAGAGGTTAACACTGAAGCTTTCTTT
NA	TRBV27	TRBJ2-1	NA	CASGVGPYNEQFF	TGTGCCAGCGGGGTCGGGCCCTACAATGAGCAGTTCTTC
TRBD1	TRBV5-1	TRBJ1-2	NA	CASTWDRANYGYTF	TGCGCCAGCACCTGGGACAGGGCAAACTATGGCTACACCTTC
NA	TRBV4-1	TRBJ1-4	NA	CASSPKGERVKLFF	TGCGCCAGCAGCCCAAAAGGCGAGAGAGTAAAACTGTTTTTT
TRBD1	TRBV13	TRBJ1-1	NA	CASSRTGNTEAFF	TGTGCCAGCTCCCGGACAGGGAACACTGAAGCTTTCTTT
NA	TRBV7-2	TRBJ2-3	NA	CASSLNPGATDTQYF	TGTGCCAGCAGCTTAAATCCAGGGGCCACAGATACGCAGTATTTT
TRBD1	TRBV5-1	TRBJ1-4	NA	CASSNLGQGKGKLFF	TGCGCCAGCAGCAACCTGGGACAGGGGAAGGGAAAACTGTTTTTT
NA	TRBV5-1	TRBJ2-5	NA	CASSLDSYQETQYF	TGCGCCAGCAGTTTGGACAGTTACCAAGAGACCCAGTACTTC
TRBD1	TRBV5-4	TRBJ1-2	NA	CASSQGASLYGYTF	TGTGCCAGCAGCCAGGGGGCCTCCCTCTATGGCTACACCTTC
TRBD2	TRBV5-1	TRBJ2-3	NA	CASSLGSLAGGRDTQYF	TGCGCCAGCAGCTTGGGGTCACTAGCGGGGGGGCGAGATACGCAGTATTTT
TRBD2	TRBV4-2	TRBJ2-3	NA	CASSPGLASDTQYF	TGTGCCAGCAGCCCTGGACTAGCATCAGATACGCAGTATTTT
NA	TRBV23-1	TRBJ2-7	NA	CASSQSDEQYF	TGCGCCAGCAGTCAATCGGACGAGCAGTACTTC
TRBD1	TRBV4-3	TRBJ1-5	NA	CASSQDLPGGQPQHF	TGCGCCAGCAGCCAAGATTTGCCAGGGGGTCAGCCCCAGCATTTT
NA	TRBV6-1	TRBJ1-3	NA	CASSDQGLFSGNTIYF	TGTGCCAGCAGTGATCAGGGGTTATTCTCTGGAAACACCATATATTTT
NA	TRBV18	TRBJ2-5	NA	CASSGAGKTQYF	TGTGCCAGCTCAGGGGCCGGCAAGACCCAGTACTTC
TRBD2	TRBV2	TRBJ2-1	NA	CASIAGGPYEQFF	TGTGCCAGTATAGCGGGGGGGCCCTATGAGCAGTTCTTC